This T cell receptor (beta chain) was sequenced for a study of CD8 T cells in Susac syndrome. Random hexamers primed reverse transcription of 0.5 to 1 ug RNA. Amplification of TCR beta CDR3 spanned 54 Vbeta and 13 Jbeta via immunoSEQ multiplex PCR. TCRdb ran MiXCR on the immunoSEQ multiplex PCR reads and lists one entry per CDR3 protein. The table shows some 130,000 distinct CDR3 sequences, with around 94% occurring only once. V was pared by 5 bases and J by 2 bases, with 10 bases between. Germline loops: CDR1 DFQATT, CDR2 SNEGSKA (reference sequence). The CDR3 consists of 12 residues. The multiple sclerosis controls comprised treatment-naive patients whose relapsing-remitting disease was stable or active.

The material sequenced was CD4+ T cells from PBMCs. This TCR was recovered from a human donor with multiple sclerosis. The rearrangement uses TRBV20-1 and TRBJ2-7; D is ambiguous. The DNA of the CDR3 is TGCAGTGCTGCCTCTGTTGCCTACGAGCAGTACTTC. Its translation: CSAASVAYEQYF.